The 5 T cell receptor beta chains listed next were all sequenced from one sample in a study of a mutant IDH1 vaccine in newly diagnosed glioma. Their target antigens are unknown. Clones were sequenced by immunoSEQ multiplex PCR, and TCRdb holds only the in-frame ones, with some missing. Of fewer than 35,000 clones in the sample, more than 75% were seen once. This sample's time point: week 35, safety follow-up. In the vaccine, a single dose held 300 ug of the mutant IDH1 20-mer peptide, along with topical imiquimod. The source was PBMCs, collected from a glioma patient whose treatment included an IDH1 peptide vaccine. Receptors originate from a middle-aged man with glioma.

The rearrangement joins TRBV6-5 to TRBJ1-1; D is unclear. Between the trimmed V and J ends, which lost 6 bases and 0 bases, there was a span of 11 bases. This CDR3 is built from 14 residues. Germline loops: CDR1 MNHEY, CDR2 SVGAGI. For the CDR3, the DNA is TGTGCCAGCAGCAGCAATCCGATGAACACTGAAGCTTTCTTT. This sequence encodes CASSSNPMNTEAFF.

The chain carries TRBV9 and TRBJ1-1, with D hard to call. Germline CDR1 and CDR2: SGDLS and YYNGEE. Trimming pared 0 bases from V and 1 base from J, leaving 7 bases between. There are 14 residues in the CDR3. CDR3 bases: TGTGCCAGCAGCGTAGCTGGACCGAACACTGAAGCTTTCTTT. This gives the protein CASSVAGPNTEAFF.

The chain recombines TRBV5-6 with TRBJ2-7; D may be TRBD1 or TRBD2 (5 bases each). Trimming left V 1 base short and J 1 base short, with 9 bases between. This CDR3 contains 14 residues. The germline V gene has CDR1 SGHDT and CDR2 YYEEEE. The CDR3 protein is CASSLIRESYEQYF. CDR3 nucleotide sequence: TGTGCCAGCAGCTTGATCAGGGAGTCCTACGAGCAGTACTTC.

The V call is TRBV29-1, the J call TRBJ2-5; 7 nucleotides align to TRBD2. Germline V CDR1 and CDR2: SQVTM, ANQGSEA. The CDR3 covers 12 residues. V shed 8 bases, J shed 6 bases, and the junction held 9 bases outside the gene matches. CDR3 DNA sequence: TGCAGCACTTTGGGGGGGAGTCAGACCCAGTACTTC. This gives the protein CSTLGGSQTQYF.

This clone was detected only a few times. This sequence joins TRBV20-1 and TRBJ1-4; D unresolved. The germline V gene encodes CDR1 DFQATT and CDR2 SNEGSKA (reference sequence). The CDR3 consists of 11 residues. The V and J ends lost 6 bases and 13 bases respectively, with 15 bases between them. CDR3: CSAPVPGGLFF. The CDR3 DNA reads as TGCAGTGCCCCGGTCCCCGGAGGACTGTTTTTT.